This paragraph covers one T cell receptor beta chain sequence. Its antigen is not identified. The entry originates in a study of early T cells in non-severe SARS-CoV-2 infection. Germline loops: CDR1 SGHTA, CDR2 FQGTGA. The CDR3 runs to 13 residues. Trimming stripped 0 bases from V and 2 bases from J, with 4 bases between. Findings and caveats of the study: Lookups in VDJdb leaned toward anti-spike CD8 responses and missed private and CD4 specificities.

TCRdb redid the calling of the 5' RACE reads with MiXCR, one entry per CDR3 protein. Among tens of thousands of distinct CDR3 sequences listed, about 10% were seen once. The genes are TRBV7-3 and TRBJ1-1; D uncertain. The clonotype originates from an adult who was a healthcare worker with PCR-confirmed SARS-CoV-2 infection or an uninfected control (not recorded which). Sequences were obtained from whole blood. The CDR3 DNA reads TGTGCCAGCAGCTTAACCCCAAACACTGAAGCTTTCTTT. It translates to CASSLTPNTEAFF.